Listed here are 14 T cell receptor beta chains from one sample, sequenced in a study of radiotherapy plus CTLA-4 blockade in lung cancer. Repertoires were generated with immunoSEQ multiplex PCR, while TCRdb's copy carries only in-frame clones and drops some. This table holds tens of thousands of clones, about 77% found once. Source: peripheral blood, taken from a patient treated with radiotherapy plus ipilimumab. These receptors all come from a human donor with non-small cell lung cancer that progressed on radiotherapy plus ipilimumab.

The chain carries TRBV9 and TRBJ2-1; D is undetermined. Germline V lookup: CDR1 SGDLS, CDR2 YYNGEE. This CDR3 contains 14 residues. The V end was cut by 0 bases, the J end by 1 base, with 5 bases between. DNA for the CDR3: TGTGCCAGCAGCGTAGCGAGATCCTACAATGAGCAGTTCTTC. Encoded protein: CASSVARSYNEQFF.

The gene calls are TRBV27 and TRBJ2-2; TRBD2 might be the D (6 bases). The V gene lost 6 bases and the J gene lost 0 bases, with 11 bases spanning the gap. Germline V gene sequence: CDR1 MNHEY, CDR2 SMNVEV (reference sequence). This CDR3 comprises 15 residues. The CDR3: CASSPAGSNTGELFF. CDR3 sequence (DNA): TGTGCCAGCAGCCCCGCGGGATCGAACACCGGGGAGCTGTTTTTT.

This clone has just a few counts. The V and J genes are TRBV18 and TRBJ1-4, with TRBD1 as a possible D gene (6 bases). Per the germline V gene, CDR1 is KGHSH and CDR2 is LQKENI. The ends were cut back, 3 bases at V and 6 bases at J, with 14 bases in the middle. The length of the CDR3 is 15 residues. This chain's CDR3 is CASSPGGGQDEKLFF. CDR3 coding DNA: TGTGCCAGCTCACCCGGCGGGGGGCAGGATGAAAAACTGTTTTTT.

This sequence joins TRBV6-1 and TRBJ2-1, with D perhaps matching TRBD1 or TRBD2 (6 bases each). The CDR3 consists of 15 residues. Germline-derived CDR1 and CDR2 are MNHNS and SASEGT. With 7 bases removed from V and 7 bases from J, the gap between germline ends came to 20 bases. CDR3: CASTDPLRGLNEQFF. CDR3 sequence (DNA): TGTGCCAGCACCGACCCACTTCGGGGGCTGAATGAGCAGTTCTTC.

The chain employs TRBV9 and TRBJ2-2, with D possibly TRBD2 on 6 matching bases. Trimming pared 2 bases from V and 4 bases from J, leaving 9 bases between. The CDR3 is 14 amino acids. Germline-derived CDR1 and CDR2 are SGDLS and YYNGEE. The CDR3 DNA reads TGTGCCAGCAGCGTGGGGGGAGGCACCGGGGAGCTGTTTTTT. Translation: CASSVGGGTGELFF.

This clone was counted a single time. The chain has TRBV6-1 and TRBJ2-7, with D perhaps TRBD1 (7 bases). V gave up 1 base and J gave up 2 bases, with 12 bases separating them. The CDR3 is made up of 15 amino acids. Germline lookup yields CDR1 MNHNS and CDR2 SASEGT. CDR3: CASSEGGGGPYEQYF. The CDR3 bases are TGTGCCAGCAGTGAAGGTGGAGGGGGCCCCTACGAGCAGTACTTC.

The CDR3 here is CASSLAGGGDEQYF. The CDR3 DNA is TGTGCCAGCAGCTTGGCAGGGGGAGGCGACGAGCAGTACTTC. The rearrangement uses TRBV7-3 and TRBJ2-7; the D gene is possibly TRBD1 (7 bases). This CDR3 has 14 amino acids. Trimming took off 3 bases at V and 5 bases at J, with 14 bases between the two ends. Germline-derived CDR1 and CDR2 are SGHTA and FQGTGA.

The V gene is TRBV5-1, the J gene TRBJ2-5; no definite D call. CDR1 and CDR2 from the germline V gene are SGHRS and YFSETQ. V lost 0 bases, J lost 2 bases, and 8 bases lay in between. The CDR3 runs 14 residues. In nucleotides, the CDR3 is TGCGCCAGCAGCTTGGTTCCAGAGCAAGAGACCCAGTACTTC. This sequence encodes CASSLVPEQETQYF.

V usage is TRBV13 and J usage is TRBJ2-5; 7 positions agree with TRBD2. The DNA matches TRBJ2-7 better at its end, which makes the J call doubtful. Germline loops: CDR1 PRHDT, CDR2 FYEKMQ (reference sequence). This CDR3 contains 15 residues. CDR3 in amino acids: CASRATGGGPYEQYF. CDR3 in DNA: TGTGCCAGCAGAGCTACTGGCGGGGGTCCCTACGAGCAGTACTTC.

This clone was seen more than once but under ten times. The chain employs TRBV27 and TRBJ1-2; TRBD1 aligns across 12 bases. The junction had 3 bases not matched to a gene; V was cut back by 3 bases and J by 4 bases. The CDR3 totals 15 residues. CDR1 is MNHEY, CDR2 SMNVEV, per germline (reference sequence). CDR3 sequence (DNA): TGTGCCAGCAGTTTTTCGGGACAGGGGGCCTATGGCTACACCTTC. Encoded protein: CASSFSGQGAYGYTF.

V and J are TRBV7-3 and TRBJ2-2, with D perhaps matching TRBD1 (6 bases). The CDR3 is 16 residues long. V was pared by 0 bases and J by 1 base, with 9 bases between. Germline values: CDR1 SGHTA, CDR2 FQGTGA. The CDR3 region is CASSLTLTGNTGELFF. The CDR3 DNA is TGTGCCAGCAGCTTAACCCTGACAGGGAACACCGGGGAGCTGTTTTTT.

This clone was recorded a few times. The gene calls are TRBV28 and TRBJ2-1; no clear D. Germline V gene sequence: CDR1 MDHEN, CDR2 SYDVKM. Trimming shortened V by 7 bases and J by 5 bases, and 9 bases separated the two germline ends. This CDR3 spans 12 amino acids. CDR3 loop: CASTDSHNEQFF. The CDR3 DNA follows: TGTGCCAGCACTGACTCTCACAATGAGCAGTTCTTC.

This sequence joins TRBV28 and TRBJ2-1, with a possible D match to TRBD1 (7 bases). The V end was cut by 2 bases, the J end by 3 bases, with 11 bases between. CDR3 length: 15 amino acids. CDR1 MDHEN and CDR2 SYDVKM come from the germline V gene. The CDR3 protein is CASSLQGGNYNEQFF. Here the CDR3 DNA reads TGTGCCAGCAGTTTACAGGGGGGAAACTACAATGAGCAGTTCTTC.

The J gene is TRBJ2-2, the V gene TRBV28; either TRBD1 or TRBD2 may fit D (6 bases each). Per germline, CDR1 MDHEN and CDR2 SYDVKM. With 1 base removed from V and 6 bases from J, the gap between germline ends came to 15 bases. The CDR3 has 16 residues. The CDR3 region is CASSLLQGRGAGELFF. In DNA form, the CDR3 reads TGTGCCAGCAGTTTATTACAGGGAAGGGGGGCCGGGGAGCTGTTTTTT.